This record concerns one T cell receptor (beta chain) sequence. The target antigen is unknown. CDR3 length equals 16 residues. Germline V gene data show CDR1 as SGHDT and CDR2 as YYEEEE. The V end lost 3 bases, the J end lost 3 bases, and 18 bases lay between the germline ends. Each sample's TCRbeta library yielded on average around 44,000 productive templates. Sequenced by immunoSEQ multiplex PCR; TCRdb stores in-frame clones only, minus some. The data contain over 10,000 clones, roughly 80% of them singletons. The data belong to a study of STAT3 mutations in large granular lymphocyte leukemia. The wider study: Roughly half the longitudinally sequenced T-LGLL patients had canonical STAT3 mutations. Study findings and constraints: In T-cell large granular lymphocyte leukemia, about half of patients showed multiple immunodominant subclonotypes. All newly emerging clones after therapy were STAT3 wild type. Differing intervals and regimens complicate linking therapy response to clone burden.

The chain combines TRBV5-6 with TRBJ1-2; maybe TRBD1 (5 bases). The clonotype was recovered from a man in his 60s with T-cell large granular lymphocyte leukemia. Some clones in this sample may be carry-over from other donors' samples. The sample consisted of peripheral blood mononuclear cells. The CDR3 loop is CASSSYMGRGDYGYTF. The CDR3 nucleotides read TGTGCCAGCAGCTCGTACATGGGGCGAGGTGACTATGGCTACACCTTC.